This T cell receptor (beta chain) was sequenced in a study of radiotherapy plus CTLA-4 blockade in lung cancer. Germline-derived CDR1 and CDR2 are SEHNR and FQNEAQ (reference sequence). V lost 5 bases and J lost 1; bases outside the gene matches: 3. This CDR3 region has 15 residues. Only in-frame clones appear in the TCRdb table, and some are missing; sequencing was by immunoSEQ multiplex PCR. The sample has tens of thousands of clones, 70% to 90% seen once; the top ten hold 22%. This receptor was obtained from a human donor with non-small cell lung cancer whose response to radiotherapy plus ipilimumab could not be evaluated. Sequenced material: peripheral blood, taken from a patient treated with radiotherapy plus ipilimumab. The rearrangement links TRBV7-9 to TRBJ1-1; 11 bases fit TRBD1. For the CDR3, the DNA is TGTGCCAGCAGCGCCGGACAGGGGGCGAACACTGAAGCTTTCTTT. It encodes CASSAGQGANTEAFF.